What follows describes a single TCR beta chain. Germline V CDR1 and CDR2: SGHVS, FNYEAQ. The CDR3 consists of 15 residues. The V end was cut by 2 bases, the J end by 8 bases, with 18 bases between. These data are taken from a study of blood T cells in healthy people across ages. Primed by a sample-barcoded 5' primer and a J-beta primer mix, a second PCR proceeded for roughly 7 to 11 cycles. TCRdb ran MiXCR on the 5' RACE reads and lists one entry per CDR3 protein. The table shows around 1,000,000 distinct CDR3 sequences, with under 30% occurring only once. The sample also formed part of further work on T cells of mothers and their children.

The sample consisted of blood. The source of this sequence is a girl aged 2-10 years in good health. This rearrangement joins TRBV7-6 to TRBJ1-1; D remains ambiguous. The CDR3 loop reads CASSLHGPQVGEAFF. The CDR3 DNA sequence: TGTGCCAGCAGCTTACATGGGCCCCAGGTGGGGGAAGCTTTCTTT.